This T cell receptor beta chain comes out of a study of blood T cell repertoires in COVID-19. The wider study: T cells, B-cell-depleted T cells, or PBMCs supplied cDNA or gDNA.

The germline V gene has CDR1 GTSNPN and CDR2 SVGIG (reference sequence). After removal of 8 bases from V and 4 bases from J, the junction contained 8 bases not matched to a gene. This CDR3 comprises 14 residues. Per the study methods: Amplifying reference gene primers gave estimates of nucleated cell counts. Sequencing was performed with immunoSEQ multiplex PCR; in TCRdb, only in-frame clones are kept and a portion is missing. V, J and clone size are those of that table, while D and trimming were read from the DNA. The sample holds under 13,000 clones; approximately 82% are singletons and the top ten take approximately 12%. This clone was found once.

The sequence was collected from a human donor in a cohort sampled during active COVID-19. The chain links TRBV30 to TRBJ2-1, with 10 nucleotides matching TRBD1. Sequencing used peripheral blood. The CDR3 DNA sequence: TGTGCCCGACGACGGGACAGGGGTTACAATGAGCAGTTCTTC. This encodes CARRRDRGYNEQFF.